These T cell receptor beta chains were read from a single sample in a study of cytomegalovirus exposure and HLA in healthy donors. TCRdb keeps only in-frame clones here, not all; method: immunoSEQ multiplex PCR. The sample has around 94,000 clones; roughly three fifths are singletons. The sample consisted of PBMCs. The receptors here all came from a man aged 25 to 40 in good health and CMV-seronegative. Both conserved end residues are part of each CDR3. A D gene is named only where the DNA matches it firmly. Part of the rows lack a size; the others show once, few, many or a class for expanded clones.

d_gene	v_gene	j_gene	abundance	CDR3aa	CDR3nt
TRBD1	TRBV27	TRBJ2-1	-	CASSLLGGHYNEQFF	TGTGCCAGCAGTTTACTAGGGGGCCACTACAATGAGCAGTTCTTC
-	TRBV30	TRBJ1-2	-	CAWLQGFGGYTF	TGTGCCTGGTTACAGGGTTTTGGCGGCTACACCTTC
-	TRBV19	TRBJ1-2	-	CASSIPGTNYGYTF	TGTGCCAGTAGTATCCCCGGGACAAACTATGGCTACACCTTC
-	TRBV9	TRBJ1-3	-	CASSEGGSGNTIYF	TGTGCCAGCAGCGAAGGGGGCTCTGGAAACACCATATATTTT
-	TRBV28	TRBJ2-1	few	CASSTVLERGASEQFF	TGTGCCAGCAGTACTGTTCTAGAACGGGGAGCGAGTGAGCAGTTCTTC
TRBD2	TRBV7-2	TRBJ2-2	-	CASSAILAVGELFF	TGTGCCAGCAGCGCAATACTAGCGGTCGGGGAGCTGTTTTTT
-	TRBV7-3	TRBJ2-5	-	CASSLNGKETQYF	TGTGCCAGCAGCTTAAACGGGAAAGAGACCCAGTACTTC
TRBD1	TRBV5-4	TRBJ1-2	-	CASSPDRSNYGYTF	TGTGCCAGCAGCCCGGACAGGTCTAACTATGGCTACACCTTC
-	TRBV18	TRBJ1-6	-	CASSPTGGFRDNSPLHF	TGTGCCAGCTCACCAACGGGAGGGTTCAGGGATAATTCACCCCTCCACTTT
-	TRBV7-3	TRBJ1-1	-	CASSPRGGTEAFF	TGTGCCAGCAGCCCCCGGGGGGGAACTGAAGCTTTCTTT
TRBD1	TRBV7-2	TRBJ1-5	-	CASSLNRGQPQHF	TGTGCCAGCAGCTTGAACAGGGGACAGCCCCAGCATTTT
TRBD2	TRBV5-4	TRBJ2-3	-	CASSLASGRFSDTQYF	TGTGCCAGCAGCTTGGCTAGCGGGAGATTCTCAGATACGCAGTATTTT
-	TRBV7-8	TRBJ2-1	-	CASSFTQGGYNEQFF	TGTGCCAGCAGCTTTACTCAGGGAGGCTACAATGAGCAGTTCTTC
TRBD1	TRBV30	TRBJ1-5	-	CAWSVLGQGSQPQHF	TGTGCCTGGAGTGTGTTGGGACAGGGGTCTCAGCCCCAGCATTTT
TRBD1	TRBV7-3	TRBJ1-2	-	CASSLSGTGGYTF	TGTGCCAGCAGCTTATCCGGGACAGGGGGCTACACCTTC
TRBD1	TRBV30	TRBJ1-4	once	CAWSQGESVKLFF	TGTGCCTGGTCTCAGGGGGAGAGTGTAAAACTGTTTTTT
-	TRBV18	TRBJ2-7	few	CASSPGGGRQGIEQYF	TGTGCCAGCTCACCAGGCGGGGGCAGGCAGGGGATCGAGCAGTACTTC
TRBD2	TRBV27	TRBJ2-1	-	CASSSGGRIHEQFF	TGTGCCAGCAGTTCCGGGGGGAGGATCCATGAGCAGTTCTTC
TRBD1	TRBV4-2	TRBJ1-1	few	CASSQATGVNTEAFF	TGTGCCAGCAGCCAAGCGACAGGGGTGAACACTGAAGCTTTCTTT
-	TRBV28	TRBJ1-2	-	CASTGNYGYTF	TGTGCCAGCACAGGGAACTATGGCTACACCTTC
TRBD2	TRBV28	TRBJ2-3	-	CASSFDPGLAQRDTQYF	TGTGCCAGCAGTTTCGACCCGGGACTAGCCCAGCGGGATACGCAGTATTTT
-	TRBV28	TRBJ1-2	-	CASRSGSYTF	TGTGCCAGCAGATCCGGGTCCTACACCTTC
TRBD1	TRBV7-6	TRBJ2-7	-	CASSLGSGGPFMGEQYF	TGTGCCAGCAGCTTAGGGTCAGGGGGCCCCTTTATGGGAGAGCAGTACTTC
TRBD2	TRBV2	TRBJ2-2	once	CASREREGAGELFF	TGTGCCAGCAGAGAGCGGGAGGGTGCCGGGGAGCTGTTTTTC
TRBD2	TRBV28	TRBJ2-4	few	CASSFLAGVAKNIQYF	TGTGCCAGCAGTTTTTTAGCGGGAGTCGCCAAAAACATTCAGTACTTC
TRBD1	TRBV7-2	TRBJ1-2	-	CAGSPTNTGGAGYTF	TGTGCCGGCAGCCCAACTAATACAGGGGGCGCGGGCTACACCTTC
-	TRBV5-4	TRBJ2-7	-	CASSSIAEEQYF	TGTGCCAGCAGCTCTATAGCTGAAGAGCAGTACTTC
-	TRBV29-1	TRBJ1-4	-	CSVEDLDRLKKLFF	TGCAGCGTTGAAGATCTTGACAGGCTGAAAAAACTGTTTTTT
TRBD2	TRBV11-1	TRBJ2-1	-	CASSRRGVTYNEQFF	TGTGCCAGCAGCCGGCGGGGGGTGACCTACAATGAGCAGTTCTTC
TRBD2	TRBV6-5	TRBJ2-1	-	CASETSGSLYNEQFF	TGTGCCAGCGAAACTAGCGGGAGCCTCTACAATGAGCAGTTCTTC
TRBD1	TRBV7-3	TRBJ2-1	-	CASSSGQSNEQFF	TGTGCCAGCAGCTCGGGACAGTCCAATGAGCAGTTCTTC
-	TRBV6-5	TRBJ2-2	-	CASTAQGGNTGELFF	TGTGCCAGCACCGCACAAGGGGGAAACACCGGGGAGCTGTTTTTT
-	TRBV10-2	TRBJ2-7	-	CASSVDAATSEQYF	TGCGCCAGCAGTGTTGACGCGGCCACGTCCGAGCAGTACTTC
TRBD2	TRBV27	TRBJ2-3	-	CASSIGLAVADTQYF	TGTGCCAGCAGTATTGGACTAGCGGTTGCAGATACGCAGTATTTT
TRBD1	TRBV6-5	TRBJ1-2	-	CASSYSGQGGYGYTF	TGTGCCAGCAGTTACTCGGGACAGGGAGGCTATGGCTACACCTTC
TRBD2	TRBV9	TRBJ2-5	-	CASSPTSGETQYF	TGTGCCAGCAGCCCGACTAGCGGTGAGACCCAGTACTTC
-	TRBV7-2	TRBJ1-1	-	CASRGGYALRDTEAFF	TGTGCCAGCAGGGGGGGATACGCACTTCGGGACACTGAAGCTTTCTTT
-	TRBV13	TRBJ2-1	-	CASSLTGPSSYNEQFF	TGTGCCAGCAGCTTAACAGGGCCCTCCTCCTACAATGAGCAGTTCTTC
TRBD1	TRBV9	TRBJ1-2	-	CASSVTGGNNYGYTF	TGTGCCAGCAGCGTAACAGGGGGTAATAACTATGGCTACACCTTC
-	TRBV19	TRBJ2-1	few	CAVALTSIYNEQFF	TGTGCAGTAGCCCTTACTAGCATCTACAATGAGCAGTTCTTC
TRBD1	TRBV19	TRBJ2-4	-	CASSWTGDIQYF	TGTGCCAGTAGTTGGACAGGGGACATTCAGTACTTC
TRBD2	TRBV7-3	TRBJ2-2	-	CASSLGLAGTGELFF	TGTGCCAGCAGCCTCGGACTAGCGGGCACCGGGGAGCTGTTTTTT
-	TRBV5-1	TRBJ1-2	-	CASSLMQGYNYGYTF	TGCGCCAGCAGCCTCATGCAGGGGTATAACTATGGCTACACCTTC
-	TRBV6-5	TRBJ1-6	few	CASSSDRVSPLHF	TGTGCCAGCAGTTCCGACAGAGTATCACCCCTCCACTTT